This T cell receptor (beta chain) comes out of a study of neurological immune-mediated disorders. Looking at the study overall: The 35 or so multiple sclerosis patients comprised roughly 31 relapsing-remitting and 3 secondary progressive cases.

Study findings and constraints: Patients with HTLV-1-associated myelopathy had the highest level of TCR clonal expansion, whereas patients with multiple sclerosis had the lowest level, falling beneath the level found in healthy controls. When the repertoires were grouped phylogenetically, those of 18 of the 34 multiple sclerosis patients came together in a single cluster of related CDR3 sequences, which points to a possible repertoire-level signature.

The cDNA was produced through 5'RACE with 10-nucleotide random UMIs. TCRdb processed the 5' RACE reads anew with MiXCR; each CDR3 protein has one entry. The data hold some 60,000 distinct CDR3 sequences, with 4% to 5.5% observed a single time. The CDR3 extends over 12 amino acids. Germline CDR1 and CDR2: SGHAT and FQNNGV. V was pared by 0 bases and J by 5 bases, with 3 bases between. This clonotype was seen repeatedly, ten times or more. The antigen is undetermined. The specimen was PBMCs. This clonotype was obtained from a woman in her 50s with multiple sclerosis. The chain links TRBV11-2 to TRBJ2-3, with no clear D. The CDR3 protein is CASSLDIDTQYF. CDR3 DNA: TGTGCCAGCAGCTTAGATATAGATACGCAGTATTTT.